These 23 T cell receptor beta chains were sequenced from one sample in a study of blood T cell repertoires in COVID-19. Sequencing used immunoSEQ multiplex PCR; TCRdb keeps in-frame clones, though not all of them. Among hundreds of thousands of clones listed, 85% to 90% were seen once. Material for sequencing was peripheral blood. The receptor set was obtained from a woman in her thirties with COVID-19, enrolled during active disease.

This chain links TRBV7-9 with TRBJ1-4; D remains unclear. This CDR3 is built from 15 residues. The V end was cut by 2 bases, the J end by 0 bases, with 7 bases between. Germline CDR1 SEHNR, CDR2 FQNEAQ (reference sequence). DNA for the CDR3: TGTGCCAGCAGCTTAAGACAAACAACTAATGAAAAACTGTTTTTT. As protein: CASSLRQTTNEKLFF.

The chain is built from TRBV9 and TRBJ1-2; 8 bases align to TRBD1. The germline V gene encodes CDR1 SGDLS and CDR2 YYNGEE. This CDR3 contains 15 residues. After removal of 4 bases from V and 2 bases from J, the junction contained 7 bases not matched to a gene. CDR3 region: CASSRRQGSNYGYTF. DNA of the CDR3: TGTGCCAGCAGCCGCCGACAGGGGTCAAACTATGGCTACACCTTC. Full variable domain (remainder filled in from reference TRBV9 and TRBJ1-2): DSGVTQTPKHLITATGQRVTLRCSPRSGDLSVYWYQQSLDQGLQFLIQYYNGEERAKGNILERFSAQQFPDLHSELNLSSLELGDSALYFCASSRRQGSNYGYTFGSGTRLTVV.

The chain recombines TRBV7-2 with TRBJ1-5, with a tentative D call TRBD1 (6 bases). V lost 2 bases, J lost 2 bases, and 13 bases lay in between. The germline V gene has CDR1 SGHTA and CDR2 FQGNSA. The CDR3 spans 16 residues. The CDR3 sequence is CASSLRGKGRNQPQHF. In DNA form, the CDR3 reads TGTGCCAGCAGCTTAAGGGGGAAGGGGCGCAATCAGCCCCAGCATTTT.

The V and J genes are TRBV18 and TRBJ1-2; tentatively, D is TRBD1 (5 bases). Germline values: CDR1 KGHSH, CDR2 LQKENI. Trimming took 1 base from V and 4 from J, leaving 10 bases between them. The CDR3 contains 14 residues. CDR3 protein: CASSPREGTYGYTF. The CDR3 coding sequence is TGTGCCAGCTCACCACGGGAGGGGACCTATGGCTACACCTTC.

The V call is TRBV6-5, the J call TRBJ1-4; a possible D gene is TRBD1 (5 bases). Germline V gene sequence: CDR1 MNHEY, CDR2 SVGAGI. Deletions cut 7 bases from V and 11 bases from J, with 17 bases between. The CDR3 runs 13 residues. CDR3 sequence (DNA): TGTGCCAGCACCACGGGGGAAACCGAGAAACTGTTTTTT. It specifies CASTTGETEKLFF.

The chain recombines TRBV2 with TRBJ1-2; D ambiguous. CDR1 SNHLY and CDR2 FYNNEI come from the germline V gene. The CDR3 contains 14 residues. V lost 1 base and J lost 1, with 7 bases in between. CDR3 sequence reads: CASSEVAGNYGYTF. Here the CDR3 DNA reads TGTGCCAGCAGTGAAGTAGCCGGTAACTATGGCTACACCTTC.

V is TRBV19 and J is TRBJ1-6; D possibly corresponds to TRBD1 (5 bases). The CDR3 loop spans 15 amino acids. Trimming cost V 4 bases and J 9 bases, with 16 bases left between them. CDR1 and CDR2 from the germline V gene are LNHDA and SQIVND (reference sequence). The CDR3 reads CASSRRDLMTSPLHF. In DNA, the CDR3 is TGTGCCAGTAGTAGACGGGACTTGATGACTTCACCCCTCCACTTT.

CDR3 bases: TGTGCCAGCTCCGACCTAGGTAGCGGCGCAGATACGCAGTATTTT. Translating it yields CASSDLGSGADTQYF. The V gene is TRBV18, the J gene TRBJ2-3; D perhaps matches TRBD2 (6 bases). Trimming removed 6 bases at V and 4 bases at J, with 17 bases between. The CDR3 consists of 15 residues. Per germline, CDR1 KGHSH and CDR2 LQKENI.

This clone has a single count. The chain links TRBV6-1 to TRBJ1-5, with 8 positions matching TRBD1. Germline V CDR1 and CDR2: MNHNS, SASEGT. Trimming took 2 bases from V and 2 from J; bases not matched to a gene: 11. The CDR3 is made up of 18 amino acids. CDR3 bases: TGTGCCAGCAGTGAAATTTTTGTGGGACAGGAAGGCAATCAGCCCCAGCATTTT. Amino acids: CASSEIFVGQEGNQPQHF.

This clone was seen only a few times. The rearrangement links TRBV18 to TRBJ1-1, with 9 bases identical to TRBD1. The CDR3 runs 14 residues. The J segment lost 3 bases and the V segment lost 4 bases, leaving 3 bases of the junction unmatched. CDR1 is KGHSH and CDR2 is LQKENI in the germline V gene. The CDR3 DNA reads TGTGCCAGCTCACGCGACAGGGGGGACACTGAAGCTTTCTTT. The encoded protein is CASSRDRGDTEAFF. Variable domain in full (rest from reference TRBV18 and TRBJ1-1): NAGVMQNPRHLVRRRGQEARLRCSPMKGHSHVYWYRQLPEEGLKFMVYLQKENIIDESGMPKERFSAEFPKEGPSILRIQQVVRGDSAAYFCASSRDRGDTEAFFGQGTRLTVV.

In DNA form, the CDR3 reads TGTGCCAGCAGCTCCCGGAGGCCGGGACACCTACTCAGCACCGGGGAGCTGTTTTTT. Translated, it gives CASSSRRPGHLLSTGELFF. V is TRBV11-3 and J is TRBJ2-2; TRBD1 is a possible D gene (6 bases). Germline lookup yields CDR1 SGHNT and CDR2 YENEEA. The V and J ends lost 4 bases and 4 bases respectively, with 25 bases between them. CDR3 length equals 19 residues.

The CDR3 DNA sequence: TGTGCCAGCAGCCGCTCCCCGACAGACAATGAGCCCTTCTTC. Its protein is CASSRSPTDNEPFF. The V and J genes are TRBV4-2 and TRBJ2-1; possibly TRBD1 for D (5 bases). The CDR3 extends over 14 amino acids. Trimming pared 4 bases from V and 16 bases from J, leaving 23 bases between. Germline loops: CDR1 LGHNA, CDR2 YNFKEQ.

This chain uses TRBV6-5 with TRBJ2-7; tentatively, D is TRBD1 (6 bases). The V end was cut by 4 bases, the J end by 1 base, with 14 bases between. In germline, CDR1 is MNHEY, CDR2 SVGAGI. CDR3 length equals 15 residues. The CDR3 spells CASSSTDRVSYEQYF. The CDR3 bases are TGTGCCAGCAGTTCCACGGACAGAGTATCCTACGAGCAGTACTTC.

The V call is TRBV9, the J call TRBJ1-1; TRBD1 aligns across 7 bases. CDR3 length: 16 residues. The V gene's germline CDR1 is SGDLS and CDR2 YYNGEE. With V trimmed by 0 bases and J by 1 base, 6 bases remained unmatched. CDR3 coding DNA: TGTGCCAGCAGCGTAGGAGGGACAGTCCCGAACACTGAAGCTTTCTTT. This codes for CASSVGGTVPNTEAFF.

CDR3 nucleotides: TGTGCCACCTTGGGGGACTTCAATTACAATGAGCAGTTCTTC. This encodes CATLGDFNYNEQFF. This chain connects TRBV6-5 to TRBJ2-1; D perhaps matches TRBD2 (6 bases). The CDR3 sequence is 14 residues long. Germline CDR1 MNHEY, CDR2 SVGAGI. V was pared by 10 bases and J by 4 bases, with 17 bases between.

The chain combines TRBV7-7 with TRBJ1-4; D not certain. V lost 1 base and J lost 8, with 11 bases in between. This CDR3 spans 14 amino acids. CDR1 and CDR2 from the germline V gene are SSHAT and FNYEAQ (reference sequence). CDR3 DNA: TGTGCCAGCAGCTTAGGTCGGAGCCCAGAAAAACTGTTTTTT. Amino acid sequence: CASSLGRSPEKLFF.

This clone came up a few times. The chain carries TRBV19 and TRBJ1-5; 7 bases match TRBD1. Germline assignment: CDR1 LNHDA and CDR2 SQIVND (reference sequence). V shed 5 bases, J shed 5 bases, and the junction held 3 bases outside the gene matches. This CDR3 is built from 13 residues. The chain's CDR3 is CASSGTVDQPQHF. CDR3 coding DNA: TGTGCCAGTAGTGGGACAGTTGATCAGCCCCAGCATTTT.

On this clone: The identical CDR3 is also encoded by other nucleotide sequences in the sample. V and J are TRBV6-5 and TRBJ1-1; 7 nucleotides match TRBD1. The CDR3 runs to 12 residues. The junction had 2 bases not matched to a gene; V was cut back by 6 bases and J by 4 bases. Per germline, CDR1 MNHEY and CDR2 SVGAGI. The CDR3 is CASRHRGTEAFF. Written as DNA, the CDR3 is TGTGCCAGCAGACACAGGGGCACTGAAGCTTTCTTT.

The CDR3 DNA is TGTGCCAGCAGCATCGACAGCTCCTACAATGAGCAGTTCTTC. Translation gives CASSIDSSYNEQFF. V is TRBV2 and J is TRBJ2-1; possible D gene TRBD1, 5 bases. Looked up from germline, CDR1 is SNHLY and CDR2 is FYNNEI. This CDR3 is built from 14 residues. Between the trimmed V and J ends, which lost 6 bases and 0 bases, there was a span of 9 bases.

This chain links TRBV19 with TRBJ1-2, with TRBD1 as a possible D gene (6 bases). The CDR3 totals 13 residues. Looked up from germline, CDR1 is LNHDA and CDR2 is SQIVND (reference sequence). Between the trimmed V and J ends, which lost 1 base and 4 bases, there was a span of 7 bases. The CDR3 bases are TGTGCCAGTAGTATAGGGACAGTCTATGGCTACACCTTC. Its translation: CASSIGTVYGYTF.

The chain combines TRBV29-1 with TRBJ1-2, with a weak D call TRBD1 (5 bases). With 6 bases removed from V and 4 bases from J, the gap between germline ends came to 15 bases. The CDR3 totals 13 residues. Germline lookup yields CDR1 SQVTM and CDR2 ANQGSEA. CDR3 region: CSVPSQGGYGYTF. CDR3 coding DNA: TGCAGCGTCCCCTCTCAGGGAGGCTATGGCTACACCTTC.

V is TRBV27 and J is TRBJ1-1; 7 nucleotides match TRBD1. Germline CDR1 is MNHEY and CDR2 is SMNVEV (reference sequence). This CDR3 has 14 residues. V dropped 5 bases and J dropped 7; count of bases not matched to a gene: 10. DNA for the CDR3: TGTGCCAGCAGTCCTGAGACAGGGAACGGTGAAGCTTTCTTT. This codes for CASSPETGNGEAFF.

The J gene is TRBJ2-2, the V gene TRBV2, with 12 positions matching TRBD1. The V and J ends lost 6 bases and 4 bases, in that order; junction bases with no gene match: 3. The CDR3 is 15 residues long. The germline V gene has CDR1 SNHLY and CDR2 FYNNEI. The CDR3 reads CASRGDRGLTGELFF. The DNA of the CDR3 is TGTGCCAGCAGGGGGGACAGGGGGCTCACCGGGGAGCTGTTTTTT.